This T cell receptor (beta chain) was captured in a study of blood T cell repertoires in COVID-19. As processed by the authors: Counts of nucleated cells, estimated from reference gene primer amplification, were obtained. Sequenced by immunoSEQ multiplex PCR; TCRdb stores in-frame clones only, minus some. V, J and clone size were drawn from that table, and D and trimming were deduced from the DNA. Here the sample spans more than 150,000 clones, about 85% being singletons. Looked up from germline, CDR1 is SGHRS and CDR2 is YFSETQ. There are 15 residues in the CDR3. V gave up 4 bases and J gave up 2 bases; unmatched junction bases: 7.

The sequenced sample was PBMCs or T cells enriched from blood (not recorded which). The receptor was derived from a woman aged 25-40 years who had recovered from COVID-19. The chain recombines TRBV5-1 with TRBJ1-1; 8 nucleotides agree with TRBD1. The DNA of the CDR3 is TGCGCCAGCAGCCCCGTGACAGGGGCCAACACTGAAGCTTTCTTT. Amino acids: CASSPVTGANTEAFF.